This T cell receptor beta chain was profiled in a study of blood T cell repertoires in COVID-19. TCRdb's table, derived via immunoSEQ multiplex PCR, lists solely in-frame clones and lacks some. This sample carries around 190,000 clones, approximately 75% of them seen once, and the ten largest clones take approximately 9.2%. Germline assignment: CDR1 LGHNA and CDR2 YNFKEQ. The CDR3 runs to 16 residues. V lost 2 bases to trimming and J lost 3 bases, with 15 bases between them. The sample consisted of PBMCs or T cells enriched from blood (not recorded which). The V gene is TRBV4-2, the J gene TRBJ2-3, with a weak D call TRBD1 (5 bases). The receptor comes from a man aged 35 to 55 who had recovered from COVID-19. CDR3 DNA: TGTGCCAGCAGCCAATATTGGCAGGGTGGAACAGATACGCAGTATTTT. This translates into CASSQYWQGGTDTQYF.